The 8 T cell receptor beta chains presented below share a single source sample, sequenced in a study of T cells in Graves' hyperthyroidism and ophthalmopathy. Template material for amplifying TCR beta CDR3 regions consisted of RNA transcripts. The study used the HTBI primer set for a first-round RT-PCR of the TCR CDR3. Via MiXCR, TCRdb re-called the multiplex PCR reads, giving one row per CDR3 protein. The top ten clones hold 15% to 17% of a sample with 350,000 or so distinct CDR3 sequences, 15% to 20% of them seen once. Sequencing was done on a sample of blood. All receptors derive from a woman between 40 and 55 years old with Graves' ophthalmopathy.

The chain carries TRBV6-1 and TRBJ2-5; 8 nucleotides match TRBD2. Germline V gene sequence: CDR1 MNHNS, CDR2 SASEGT. This CDR3 spans 14 amino acids. V trimming: 7 bases; J trimming: 1 base; junction bases outside the gene matches: 5. The CDR3 DNA follows: TGTGCCAGCATGCGGGGGGCGCTCCAAGAGACCCAGTACTTC. Amino acid sequence: CASMRGALQETQYF.

This clonotype showed up many times. The rearrangement uses TRBV20-1 and TRBJ2-7, with D possibly called TRBD1 or TRBD2 (5 bases each). The germline V gene has CDR1 DFQATT and CDR2 SNEGSKA (reference sequence). The CDR3 runs 17 residues. With 1 base removed from V and 4 bases from J, the gap between germline ends came to 23 bases. The CDR3, as DNA: TGCAGTGCTAGAGGAATAGAGCTTGGGGGAACATCTTACGAGCAGTACTTC. Amino acids: CSARGIELGGTSYEQYF.

Ten or more counts support this clonotype. The rearrangement uses TRBV29-1 and TRBJ2-4; D possibly corresponds to TRBD1 (6 bases). Germline V gene sequence: CDR1 SQVTM, CDR2 ANQGSEA. The CDR3 spans 17 residues. V was pared by 7 bases and J by 0 bases, with 22 bases between. The CDR3 reads CSAYTGKGPEAKNIQYF. The DNA of the CDR3 is TGCAGCGCATATACAGGGAAGGGACCAGAAGCCAAAAACATTCAGTACTTC.

This clonotype was detected ten times or more. This chain connects TRBV28 to TRBJ1-1; no definite D call. The germline V gene has CDR1 MDHEN and CDR2 SYDVKM. Deletions cut 6 bases from V and 1 base from J, with 18 bases between. The length of the CDR3 is 16 residues. The CDR3 region has the DNA TGTGCCAGCAGGCGGCAGGAGGCAAATTGGAACACTGAAGCTTTCTTT. Translated: CASRRQEANWNTEAFF.

At least ten counts were recorded for this clonotype. The chain combines TRBV12-5 with TRBJ2-6; 8 nucleotides match TRBD2. This CDR3 has 15 residues. Germline V CDR1 and CDR2: LGHNT, FRNRAP. Trimming cost V 6 bases and J 9 bases; bases outside gene matches: 10. The CDR3 region has the DNA TGTGCTAGTGGCAGCGGACTAGCTGGTAACAACGTCCTGACTTTC. It codes for CASGSGLAGNNVLTF.

The table lists this clonotype with many counts. V usage is TRBV11-3 and J usage is TRBJ2-2; D tentatively reads TRBD1 or TRBD2 (5 bases each). Trimming stripped 6 bases from V and 4 bases from J, with 9 bases between. CDR3 size: 13 residues. Germline CDR1 SGHNT, CDR2 YENEEA. CDR3 loop: CASRGDGTGELFF. The CDR3 DNA follows: TGTGCCAGCAGGGGGGACGGCACCGGGGAGCTGTTTTTT.

This clonotype was recorded many times. The chain links TRBV28 to TRBJ1-6, with 12 bases fitting TRBD1. CDR3 length equals 15 residues. CDR1 is MDHEN, CDR2 SYDVKM, per germline. V shed 5 bases, J shed 10 bases, and the junction held 6 bases outside the gene matches. The CDR3 region has the DNA TGTGCCAGCAGTACCGGGACAGGGGGCAAGTCACCCCTCCACTTT. This encodes CASSTGTGGKSPLHF.

This clonotype occurred many times. V usage is TRBV12-3 or TRBV12-4 and J usage is TRBJ2-7, with 9 bases lining up with TRBD2. The J segment lost 5 bases and the V segment lost 3 bases, leaving 5 bases of the junction unmatched. CDR3 length: 14 residues. DNA for the CDR3: TGTGCCAGCAGTTTTAGCGGGAGACCCGACGAGCAGTACTTC. Amino acids: CASSFSGRPDEQYF.